These 5 T cell receptor beta chains were sequenced from one sample in a study of control samples from healthy donors and cancer patients. Clones were sequenced by immunoSEQ multiplex PCR, and TCRdb holds only the in-frame ones, with some missing. The table lists around 150,000 clones, about 95% of them singletons. The sequencing input was PBMCs. The receptors derive from a man between 60 and 75 years old with colorectal cancer.

V gene TRBV21-1 combines with J gene TRBJ1-2. TRBV21-1 is labeled a pseudogene. The CDR3 covers 12 residues. CDR3 loop: CPLPGAQWGYTF. The CDR3 DNA follows: TGTCCCCTCCCGGGGGCCCAATGGGGCTACACCTTC.

This clone came up a few times. V usage is TRBV12-3 or TRBV12-4 and J usage is TRBJ1-5, with TRBD1 as a possible D gene (6 bases). The length of the CDR3 is 13 residues. The V gene lost 5 bases and the J gene lost 7 bases, with 12 bases spanning the gap. DNA of the CDR3: TGTGCCAGCAGTCAGGGGCAATGGCAGCCCCAGCATTTT. It yields the protein CASSQGQWQPQHF.

This chain connects TRBV19 to TRBJ2-1; TRBD1 agrees at 12 bases. Germline lookup yields CDR1 LNHDA and CDR2 SQIVND (reference sequence). The CDR3 runs 15 residues. The trim removed 4 bases at V and 6 bases at J, leaving 4 bases unmatched. Here the CDR3 reads CASSTPGQGANEQFF. The CDR3 DNA follows: TGTGCCAGTAGTACCCCGGGACAGGGGGCCAATGAGCAGTTCTTC.

The V and J genes are TRBV19 and TRBJ2-5; 7 bases map to TRBD2. This CDR3 is built from 14 residues. Germline CDR1 is LNHDA and CDR2 is SQIVND (reference sequence). With 7 bases clipped from V and 2 bases from J, the junction kept 7 bases outside the gene matches. CDR3 sequence: CASTPSGNQETQYF. Here the CDR3 DNA reads TGTGCCAGTACTCCTAGCGGAAATCAAGAGACCCAGTACTTC.

The chain carries TRBV6-5 and TRBJ1-5; the D gene is possibly TRBD1 (6 bases). The V gene lost 6 bases and the J gene lost 5 bases, with 17 bases spanning the gap. Germline values: CDR1 MNHEY, CDR2 SVGAGI. The CDR3 extends over 15 amino acids. CDR3 nucleotide sequence: TGTGCCAGCAGACGAACAGGGTCTTCCGATCAGCCCCAGCATTTT. Its translation: CASRRTGSSDQPQHF.